The clone carrying this T cell receptor beta chain came up many times. The antigen is undetermined. Quantitative 5'-RACE was performed with molecular barcodes, and it yielded the TCR beta libraries. Each CDR3 protein is one row after TCRdb ran MiXCR on the 5' RACE reads. Counted here are 250,000 or so distinct CDR3 sequences, about 10% occurring once; the ten biggest clones make up roughly 2.5%. These data originate in a study of CD8 T cells in ankylosing spondylitis. Study-wide results and limits: Significant enrichment of disease-linked clones was reported in matched ankylosing spondylitis synovial fluid.

The sequenced material came from blood, either unsorted or a sorted T cell fraction (not recorded which). This receptor was obtained from a male donor with ankylosing spondylitis or in good health (not recorded which).

CDR3 protein: CASSFEQVQPQHF. CDR3 sequence (DNA): TGTGCCAGCAGCTTCGAACAGGTTCAGCCCCAGCATTTT. The chain uses TRBV7-2 and TRBJ1-5, with D possibly being TRBD1 (5 bases). Germline-derived CDR1 and CDR2 are SGHTA and FQGNSA. V was pared by 3 bases and J by 6 bases, with 9 bases between. The CDR3 totals 13 residues. Variable domain in full (rest from reference TRBV7-2 and TRBJ1-5): GAGVSQSPSNKVTEKGKDVELRCDPISGHTALYWYRQSLGQGLEFLIYFQGNSAPDKSGLPSDRFSAERTGGSVSTLTIQRTQQEDSAVYLCASSFEQVQPQHFGDGTRLSIL.